The entry below gives a single T cell receptor (beta chain) sequence along with its context. What it recognizes is unknown. The data were taken from a study of glioma-infiltrating T cells after dendritic cell vaccination. Study-level background: Dendritic cell vaccination trial patients had either newly diagnosed or recurrent glioblastoma. Notes on the study in general: Patients with more pretreatment TILs had longer time to progression and survival.

Clones were sequenced by immunoSEQ multiplex PCR, and TCRdb holds only the in-frame ones, with some missing. The sample includes under 130,000 clones, 90% of them seen just once. CDR3 length: 14 amino acids. V dropped 9 bases and J dropped 2 bases, with 13 bases sitting between them. The germline gives CDR1 SNHLY, CDR2 FYNNEI. Time point noted: after dendritic cell vaccination, including at tumor progression/relapse. The input for sequencing was blood, taken after dendritic cell vaccination. This sequence joins TRBV2 and TRBJ1-4; unclear D gene. The clonotype was recovered from a human donor with glioblastoma. The CDR3 DNA sequence: TGTGCCAGTGATACGGGGATCACTAATGAAAAACTGTTTTTT. As protein: CASDTGITNEKLFF.